This T cell receptor beta chain was identified in a study of cytomegalovirus exposure and HLA in healthy donors. Study-level points and caveats: Within an earlier analysis, most TCR beta V segments proved productive either about 87% or about 30% of the time. Rare TCR sequences dominated, though some public TCRs recurred in many donors. DRB1 showed the most TCR associations and HLA-C the fewest in a later analysis, as rates varied by HLA locus.

V was clipped by 3 bases and J by 5 bases, with 14 bases between them. This CDR3 region has 14 residues. Per germline, CDR1 GTSNPN and CDR2 SVGIG (reference sequence). This clone appeared a single time. Its antigen is unknown. In the PCR, 60 Vbeta and 13 Jbeta primers were used. The table came from immunoSEQ multiplex PCR; TCRdb's copy has only in-frame clones and leaves some out. The table includes 100,000 or so clones, roughly 80% detected once. The TCR originated in a young man in good health and CMV-seropositive. The V gene is TRBV30, the J gene TRBJ1-5; D is unclear. The sequencing input was PBMCs. The CDR3 DNA reads as TGTGCCTGGAGGGGTCCGGAGGGTTATCAGCCCCAGCATTTT. Protein sequence: CAWRGPEGYQPQHF.